The source of this T cell receptor beta chain is a study of regulatory T cells in long-lasting Graves disease. Time point denoted: newly diagnosed GD, antithyroid drugs for less than 3 months. There was RNA extracted from PBMCs, and the TCR library was made from it. For TCR beta, libraries came from iRepertoire HTBI primers and Arm-PCR of CDR3 regions. TCRdb passed the multiplex PCR reads through MiXCR, listing each CDR3 protein once. The sample holds about 620,000 distinct CDR3 sequences; 15% to 20% are singletons and the top ten take 18%. Overall study results and limits: Accuracy could have been hurt by small sample size.

On this clonotype itself: Its antigen is unknown. This may come from a read error, since a much larger clone is one base off.

These records were also assigned to another study, of T cells in Graves' hyperthyroidism and ophthalmopathy.

This TCR was recovered from a woman aged 25 to 39 with Graves disease. The sequencing here drew on peripheral blood mononuclear cells (PBMCs), taken at new diagnosis, from a patient treated with antithyroid drugs.

Here the CDR3 DNA reads TGTACCAGCAGCTTAAACAGGGGTGGCAATCAGCCCCAGCATTTT. Protein: CTSSLNRGGNQPQHF. The chain has TRBV7-9 and TRBJ1-5; 7 bases line up with TRBD1. Germline lookup yields CDR1 SEHNR and CDR2 FQNEAQ (reference sequence). The CDR3 contains 15 residues.